Each of the 21 T cell receptor beta chains below was sequenced from the same sample in a study of technical replicates of blood from a few donors. TCRdb keeps only in-frame clones here, not all; method: immunoSEQ multiplex PCR. Found here are some 89,000 clones, about 95% of them singletons; the top ten hold over 0.25%. Material for sequencing was T cells isolated from PBMCs. Every receptor here comes from a human donor in good health.

The chain combines TRBV19 with TRBJ2-2, with 8 nucleotides matching TRBD2. Per germline, CDR1 LNHDA and CDR2 SQIVND (reference sequence). V dropped 3 bases and J dropped 4; count of bases not matched to a gene: 4. The CDR3 is 15 residues long. The CDR3 is CASSITGTSTGELFF. The CDR3 nucleotides read TGTGCCAGTAGTATTACAGGGACTAGCACCGGGGAGCTGTTTTTT.

This chain joins TRBV5-6 and TRBJ1-1; TRBD1 aligns across 7 bases. CDR3 length: 18 amino acids. V trimming: 4 bases; J trimming: 1 base; junction bases outside the gene matches: 16. Looked up from germline, CDR1 is SGHDT and CDR2 is YYEEEE. In nucleotides, the CDR3 is TGTGCCAGCAGCATCATCTCAGGGACGGGACAGACGAACACTGAAGCTTTCTTT. This gives the protein CASSIISGTGQTNTEAFF.

This chain links TRBV2 with TRBJ2-7; the match to TRBD1 covers 7 bases. This CDR3 is built from 14 residues. V lost 4 bases to trimming and J lost 0 bases; unmatched junction nucleotides: 3. CDR1 and CDR2 (germline): SNHLY, FYNNEI. The CDR3 nucleotides are TGTGCCAGCAGTGTTGGGGACAGCTCCTACGAGCAGTACTTC. It encodes CASSVGDSSYEQYF.

This chain uses TRBV29-1 with TRBJ2-7; 9 nucleotides line up with TRBD1. This CDR3 is 14 amino acids long. Germline assignment: CDR1 SQVTM and CDR2 ANQGSEA. V was clipped by 1 base and J by 5 bases; unmatched bases: 6. The CDR3: CSVEGQGEGDEQYF. The CDR3, as DNA: TGCAGCGTTGAAGGACAGGGGGAAGGGGACGAGCAGTACTTC.

The CDR3 here is CASSAQGYSNQPQHF. DNA for the CDR3: TGTGCCAGCAGCGCACAGGGCTATAGCAATCAGCCCCAGCATTTT. V and J are TRBV6-5 and TRBJ1-5; D perhaps matches TRBD1 (6 bases). The ends were cut back, 6 bases at V and 0 bases at J, with 12 bases in the middle. This CDR3 is built from 15 residues. CDR1 is MNHEY, CDR2 SVGAGI, per germline.

This rearrangement joins TRBV2 to TRBJ2-7; D is possibly TRBD2 (6 bases). Looked up from germline, CDR1 is SNHLY and CDR2 is FYNNEI. The CDR3 contains 13 residues. The germline V and J ends were trimmed by 7 bases and 0 bases, with 10 bases remaining between them. The CDR3, as DNA: TGTGCCAGCACTCGGACTAACTCCTACGAGCAGTACTTC. Translation gives CASTRTNSYEQYF.

The gene calls are TRBV29-1 and TRBJ1-3; TRBD1 might be the D (5 bases). V dropped 0 bases and J dropped 0 bases, with 9 bases sitting between them. This CDR3 spans 15 amino acids. The V gene's germline CDR1 is SQVTM and CDR2 ANQGSEA. The DNA for the CDR3 is TGCAGCGTTGAAGACGGGGGGACCTCTGGAAACACCATATATTTT. This translates into CSVEDGGTSGNTIYF.

Concerning this clone: The junction shows a germline mismatch at one end, possibly a read error. The chain has TRBV5-1 and TRBJ2-7, with 8 nucleotides matching TRBD2. Germline V gene lookup returns CDR1 SGHRS and CDR2 YFSETQ. The CDR3 runs to 13 residues. As DNA, the CDR3 is TGCGCCAGCAGTTTGGTTAGCGGGACCGCTCAGTACTTC. It yields the protein CASSLVSGTAQYF.

J is TRBJ2-1 and V is TRBV28; the D gene is possibly TRBD2 (6 bases). This CDR3 region has 15 residues. CDR1 and CDR2 from the germline V gene are MDHEN and SYDVKM. V was pared by 4 bases and J by 7 bases, with 17 bases between. The DNA of the CDR3 is TGTGCCAGCAGTTCCCCGGGAGAGGCGGGGAATGAGCAGTTCTTC. Its protein is CASSSPGEAGNEQFF.

The V and J genes are TRBV27 and TRBJ2-2; weak D call: TRBD1 (6 bases). With 5 bases removed from V and 1 base from J, the gap between germline ends came to 8 bases. Germline V gene lookup returns CDR1 MNHEY and CDR2 SMNVEV (reference sequence). The CDR3 extends over 14 amino acids. DNA for the CDR3: TGTGCCAGCAGTGGGGACAAGAACACCGGGGAGCTGTTTTTT. Translation gives CASSGDKNTGELFF.

V gene TRBV29-1 combines with J gene TRBJ1-2; 7 positions agree with TRBD1. CDR3 length equals 19 residues. The V segment lost 2 bases and the J segment 0 bases; nucleotides outside the gene matches: 18. From germline, CDR1 is SQVTM and CDR2 ANQGSEA. CDR3 amino acids: CSVEFSIPDRRVSNYGYTF. The DNA for the CDR3 is TGCAGCGTTGAATTCAGTATTCCGGACAGGAGAGTCTCTAACTATGGCTACACCTTC.

The V and J genes are TRBV7-6 and TRBJ1-4; possibly TRBD1 for D (6 bases). This CDR3 comprises 13 residues. Germline V CDR1 and CDR2: SGHVS, FNYEAQ. Trimming took off 5 bases at V and 5 bases at J, with 9 bases between the two ends. CDR3 in amino acids: CASSPGQNEKLFF. In DNA, the CDR3 is TGTGCCAGCAGCCCAGGACAGAATGAAAAACTGTTTTTT. The variable domain in full, with the rest retrieved from reference TRBV7-6 and TRBJ1-4, is GAGVSQSPRYKVTKRGQDVALRCDPISGHVSLYWYRQALGQGPEFLTYFNYEAQQDKSGLPNDRFSAERPEGSISTLTIQRTEQRDSAMYRCASSPGQNEKLFFGSGTQLSVL.

The V and J genes are TRBV10-3 and TRBJ1-4, with D perhaps matching TRBD1 (5 bases). V dropped 3 bases and J dropped 8 bases, with 16 bases sitting between them. The V gene's germline CDR1 is ENHRY and CDR2 SYGVKD. The CDR3 consists of 15 residues. The CDR3 loop reads CAISEGQGPMEKLFF. In DNA form, the CDR3 reads TGTGCCATCAGTGAAGGGCAGGGCCCTATGGAAAAACTGTTTTTT.

The chain carries TRBV4-2 and TRBJ2-1; D unresolved. The CDR3 totals 13 residues. Germline V gives CDR1 LGHNA, CDR2 YNFKEQ. Trimming cost V 1 base and J 2 bases, with 3 bases left between them. In DNA, the CDR3 is TGTGCCAGCAGCCAAGCAGCCTACAATGAGCAGTTCTTC. Translated: CASSQAAYNEQFF.

The chain links TRBV6-5 to TRBJ2-7; the D gene is possibly TRBD1 (7 bases). V was clipped by 10 bases and J by 3 bases, with 13 bases between them. The CDR3 loop spans 12 amino acids. The V gene's germline CDR1 is MNHEY and CDR2 SVGAGI. The chain's CDR3 is CATRQGLYEQYF. The CDR3, as DNA: TGTGCCACTCGACAGGGACTCTACGAGCAGTACTTC.

The V and J genes are TRBV25-1 and TRBJ2-3; tentatively, D is TRBD1 (6 bases). The CDR3 is 17 amino acids. CDR1 is MGHDK, CDR2 SYGVNS, per germline. Trimming took off 4 bases at V and 3 bases at J, with 20 bases between the two ends. The CDR3 protein is CASSVSTGLGTTDTQYF. The CDR3 nucleotides are TGTGCCAGCAGTGTCTCTACAGGGTTAGGAACAACAGATACGCAGTATTTT.

The V call is TRBV6-5, the J call TRBJ2-5; no reliable D call. Per the germline V gene, CDR1 is MNHEY and CDR2 is SVGAGI. The CDR3 has 15 amino acids. V lost 3 bases, J lost 2 bases, and 13 bases lay in between. The CDR3 bases are TGTGCCAGCAGTTATACGGCGGAAGGACAAGAGACCCAGTACTTC. As protein: CASSYTAEGQETQYF.

V is TRBV19 and J is TRBJ1-1; 7 positions agree with TRBD1. There are 13 residues in the CDR3. Per germline, CDR1 LNHDA and CDR2 SQIVND (reference sequence). Trimming removed 5 bases from V and 6 bases from J; junction bases left unmatched: 6. The CDR3 protein is CASSLHRGAEAFF. The CDR3 DNA reads TGTGCCAGTAGTCTCCACAGGGGAGCTGAAGCTTTCTTT.

The chain uses TRBV6-5 and TRBJ1-1, with 7 bases that match TRBD1. Germline values: CDR1 MNHEY, CDR2 SVGAGI. This CDR3 spans 14 amino acids. The trim removed 10 bases at V and 6 bases at J, leaving 14 bases unmatched. The CDR3 loop is CATKRQGRVPEAFF. CDR3 DNA: TGTGCCACCAAACGACAGGGTCGTGTCCCTGAAGCTTTCTTT.

The rearrangement links TRBV25-1 to TRBJ1-6, with a weak D call TRBD1 (5 bases). V lost 1 base and J 0 bases, leaving 13 bases between the germline ends. The CDR3 spans 18 residues. CDR1 and CDR2 from the germline V gene are MGHDK and SYGVNS. CDR3 in amino acids: CASSEWMTASSYNSPLHF. The CDR3 DNA sequence: TGTGCCAGCAGTGAATGGATGACAGCGAGCTCCTATAATTCACCCCTCCACTTT.

The chain recombines TRBV7-2 with TRBJ1-1; D not certain. V was trimmed by 7 bases and J by 0 bases, leaving 12 bases between them. The CDR3 is made up of 14 amino acids. The V gene's germline CDR1 is SGHTA and CDR2 FQGNSA. The CDR3 DNA reads TGTGCCAGCACCTTTACTACTTTGAACACTGAAGCTTTCTTT. Protein: CASTFTTLNTEAFF.